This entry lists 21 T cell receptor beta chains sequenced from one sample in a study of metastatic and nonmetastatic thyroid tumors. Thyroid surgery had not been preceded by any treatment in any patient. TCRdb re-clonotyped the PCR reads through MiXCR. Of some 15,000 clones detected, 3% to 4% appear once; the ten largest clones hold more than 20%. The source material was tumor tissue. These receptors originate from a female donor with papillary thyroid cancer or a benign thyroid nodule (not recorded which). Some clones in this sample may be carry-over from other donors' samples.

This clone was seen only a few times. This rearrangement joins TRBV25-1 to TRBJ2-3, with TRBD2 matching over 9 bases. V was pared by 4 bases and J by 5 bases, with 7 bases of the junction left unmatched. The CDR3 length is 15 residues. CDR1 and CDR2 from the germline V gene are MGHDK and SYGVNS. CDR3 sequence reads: CASSGASGDVDTQYF. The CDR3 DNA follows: TGTGCCAGCAGTGGGGCTAGCGGGGACGTAGATACGCAGTATTTT.

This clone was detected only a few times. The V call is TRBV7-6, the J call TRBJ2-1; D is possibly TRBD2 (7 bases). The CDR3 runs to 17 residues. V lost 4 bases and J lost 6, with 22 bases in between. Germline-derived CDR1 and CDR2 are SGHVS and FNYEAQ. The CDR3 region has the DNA TGTGCCAGCAGCTCAGACCCCCTAGGCGGGGGCTTCAATGAGCAGTTCTTC. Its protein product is CASSSDPLGGGFNEQFF.

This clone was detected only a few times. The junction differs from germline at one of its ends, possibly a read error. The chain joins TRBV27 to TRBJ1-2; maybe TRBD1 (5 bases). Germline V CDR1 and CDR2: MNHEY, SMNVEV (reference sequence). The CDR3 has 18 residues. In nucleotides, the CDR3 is TGTGCCAGCAGTTTAAGCCCCATCGACAGATTAGCTAACTATGGCCACACCTTC. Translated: CASSLSPIDRLANYGHTF.

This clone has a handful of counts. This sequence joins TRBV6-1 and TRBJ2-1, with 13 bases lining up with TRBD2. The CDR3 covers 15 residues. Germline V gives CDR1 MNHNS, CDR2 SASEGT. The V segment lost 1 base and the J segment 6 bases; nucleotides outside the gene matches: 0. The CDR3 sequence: CASSEGTSGSNEQFF. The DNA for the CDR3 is TGTGCCAGCAGTGAAGGGACTAGCGGGAGCAATGAGCAGTTCTTC.

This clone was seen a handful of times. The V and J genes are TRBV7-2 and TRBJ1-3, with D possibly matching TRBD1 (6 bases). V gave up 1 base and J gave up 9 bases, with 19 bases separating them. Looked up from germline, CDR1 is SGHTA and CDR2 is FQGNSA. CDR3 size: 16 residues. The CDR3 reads CASSLGARTAESTIYF. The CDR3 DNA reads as TGTGCCAGCAGCTTAGGGGCCAGGACAGCTGAAAGCACCATATATTTT. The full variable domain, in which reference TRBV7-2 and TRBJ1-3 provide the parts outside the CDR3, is GAGVSQSPSNKVTEKGKDVELRCDPISGHTALYWYRQSLGQGLEFLIYFQGNSAPDKSGLPSDRFSAERTGGSVSTLTIQRTQQEDSAVYLCASSLGARTAESTIYFGEGSWLTVV.

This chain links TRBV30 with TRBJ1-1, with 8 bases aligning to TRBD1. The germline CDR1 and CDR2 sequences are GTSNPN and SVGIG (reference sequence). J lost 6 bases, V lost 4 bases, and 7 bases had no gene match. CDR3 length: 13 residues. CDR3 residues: CAWTPDRAAEAFF. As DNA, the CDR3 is TGTGCCTGGACCCCGGACAGGGCAGCTGAAGCTTTCTTT.

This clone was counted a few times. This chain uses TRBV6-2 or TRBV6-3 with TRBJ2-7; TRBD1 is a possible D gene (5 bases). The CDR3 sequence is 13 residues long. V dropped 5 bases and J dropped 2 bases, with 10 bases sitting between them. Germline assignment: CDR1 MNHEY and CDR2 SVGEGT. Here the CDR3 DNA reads TGTGCCAGCAGTAGGGGCCAAACCTACGAGCAGTACTTC. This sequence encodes CASSRGQTYEQYF.

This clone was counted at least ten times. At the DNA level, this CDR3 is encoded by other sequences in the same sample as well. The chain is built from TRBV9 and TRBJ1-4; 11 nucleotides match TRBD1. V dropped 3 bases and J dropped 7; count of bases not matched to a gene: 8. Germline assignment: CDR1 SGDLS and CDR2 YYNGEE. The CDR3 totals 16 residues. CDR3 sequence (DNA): TGTGCCAGCAGCGGCGAACCCGGGACAGGGGGTGAAAAACTGTTTTTT. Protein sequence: CASSGEPGTGGEKLFF.

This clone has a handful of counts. The CDR3 nucleotides are TGCAGTGCTAGAGATCGGTTGAACACTGAAGCTTTCTTT. Protein product: CSARDRLNTEAFF. The rearrangement joins TRBV20-1 to TRBJ1-1; D remains unclear. V lost 0 bases, J lost 0 bases, and 5 bases lay in between. The germline V gene has CDR1 DFQATT and CDR2 SNEGSKA (reference sequence). This CDR3 has 13 residues.

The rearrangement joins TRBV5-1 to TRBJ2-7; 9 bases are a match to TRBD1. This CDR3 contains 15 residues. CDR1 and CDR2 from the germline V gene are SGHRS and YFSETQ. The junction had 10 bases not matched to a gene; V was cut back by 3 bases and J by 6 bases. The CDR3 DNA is TGCGCCAGCAGCTCCCCCGGGACAGGGCTCTTCGAGCAGTACTTC. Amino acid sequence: CASSSPGTGLFEQYF.

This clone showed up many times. The CDR3 region has the DNA TGTGCCAGCAGTGAAGGGGGAGGGTGGGGTGACTACGAGCAGTACTTC. Amino acids: CASSEGGGWGDYEQYF. J is TRBJ2-7 and V is TRBV6-1, with TRBD2 identical over 7 bases. Trimming took 1 base from V and 3 from J; bases not matched to a gene: 9. CDR3 length equals 16 residues. Germline CDR1 is MNHNS and CDR2 is SASEGT.

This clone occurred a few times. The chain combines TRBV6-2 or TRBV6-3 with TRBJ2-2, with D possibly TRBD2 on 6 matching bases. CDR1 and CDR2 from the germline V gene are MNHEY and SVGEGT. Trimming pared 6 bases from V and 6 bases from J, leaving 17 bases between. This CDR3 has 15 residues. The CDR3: CASSLQSPGAGELFF. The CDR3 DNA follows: TGTGCCAGCAGCCTACAGAGCCCGGGGGCCGGGGAGCTGTTTTTT.

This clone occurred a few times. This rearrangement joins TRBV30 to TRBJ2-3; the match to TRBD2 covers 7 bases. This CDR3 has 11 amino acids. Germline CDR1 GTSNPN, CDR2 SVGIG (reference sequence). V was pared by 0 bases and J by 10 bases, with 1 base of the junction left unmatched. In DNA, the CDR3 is TGTGCCTGGAGTGTACTAGCGTCGCAGTATTTT. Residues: CAWSVLASQYF.

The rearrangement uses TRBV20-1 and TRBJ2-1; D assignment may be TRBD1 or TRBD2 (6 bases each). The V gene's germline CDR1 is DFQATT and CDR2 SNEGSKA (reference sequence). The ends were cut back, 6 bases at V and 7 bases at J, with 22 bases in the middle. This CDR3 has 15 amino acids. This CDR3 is CSADPQGGLDNEQFF. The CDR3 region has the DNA TGCAGTGCAGACCCCCAAGGGGGACTCGATAATGAGCAGTTCTTC.

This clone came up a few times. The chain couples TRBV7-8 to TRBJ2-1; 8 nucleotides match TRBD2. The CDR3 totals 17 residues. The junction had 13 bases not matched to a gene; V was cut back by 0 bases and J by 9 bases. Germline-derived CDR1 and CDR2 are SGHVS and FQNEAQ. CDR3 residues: CASSLALIGGSGGEQFF. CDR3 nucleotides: TGTGCCAGCAGCTTAGCGCTGATAGGAGGGAGCGGGGGTGAGCAGTTCTTC.

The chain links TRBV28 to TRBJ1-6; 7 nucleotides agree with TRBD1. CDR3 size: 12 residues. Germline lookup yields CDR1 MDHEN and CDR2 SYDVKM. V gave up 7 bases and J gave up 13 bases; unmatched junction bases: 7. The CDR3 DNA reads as TGTGCCAGCACTCCCCCCAGGGGGCCCCTCCACTTT. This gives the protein CASTPPRGPLHF.

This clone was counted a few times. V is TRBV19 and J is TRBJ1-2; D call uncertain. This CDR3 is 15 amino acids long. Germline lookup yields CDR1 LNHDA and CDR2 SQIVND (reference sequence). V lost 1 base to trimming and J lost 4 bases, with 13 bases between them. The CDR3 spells CASSIGRRLSYGYTF. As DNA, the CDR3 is TGTGCCAGTAGTATAGGACGGAGGCTTTCCTATGGCTACACCTTC. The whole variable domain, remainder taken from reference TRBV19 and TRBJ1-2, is DGGITQSPKYLFRKEGQNVTLSCEQNLNHDAMYWYRQDPGQGLRLIYYSQIVNDFQKGDIAEGYSVSREKKESFPLTVTSAQKNPTAFYLCASSIGRRLSYGYTFGSGTRLTVV.

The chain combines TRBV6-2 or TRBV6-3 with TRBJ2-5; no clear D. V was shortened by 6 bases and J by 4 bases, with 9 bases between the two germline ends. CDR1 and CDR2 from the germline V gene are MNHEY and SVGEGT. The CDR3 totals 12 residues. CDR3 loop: CASSENRETQYF. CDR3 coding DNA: TGTGCCAGCAGCGAGAACCGAGAGACCCAGTACTTC.

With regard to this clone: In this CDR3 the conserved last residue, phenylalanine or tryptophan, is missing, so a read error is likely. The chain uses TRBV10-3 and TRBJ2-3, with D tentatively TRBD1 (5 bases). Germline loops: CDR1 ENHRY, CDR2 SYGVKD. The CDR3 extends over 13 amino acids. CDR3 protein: CAVRQGGTDTQYS. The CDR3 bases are TGCGCCGTCCGGCAGGGTGGCACAGATACGCAGTATTCT.

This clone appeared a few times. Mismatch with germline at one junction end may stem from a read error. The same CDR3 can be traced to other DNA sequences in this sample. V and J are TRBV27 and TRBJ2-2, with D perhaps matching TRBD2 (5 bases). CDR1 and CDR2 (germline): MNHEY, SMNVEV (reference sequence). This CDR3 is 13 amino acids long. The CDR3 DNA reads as TGTGCCAGCAGTATTTACGACACCGGGGAACTGTTTTTT. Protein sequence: CASSIYDTGELFF.

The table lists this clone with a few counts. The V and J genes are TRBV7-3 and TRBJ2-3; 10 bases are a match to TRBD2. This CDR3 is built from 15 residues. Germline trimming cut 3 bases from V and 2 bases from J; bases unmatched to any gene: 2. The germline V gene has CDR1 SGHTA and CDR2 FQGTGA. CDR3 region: CASSFSGRPTDTQYF. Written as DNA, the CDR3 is TGTGCCAGCAGCTTTAGCGGGAGGCCCACAGATACGCAGTATTTT.